A selection of T cell receptor beta chains follows, all from one sample in a study of shared clonotypes between healthy human individuals. TCRdb's table, derived via immunoSEQ multiplex PCR, lists solely in-frame clones and lacks some. The table shows more than 2 million clones, with about 95% occurring only once. The sequenced sample consisted of naive CD8+ T cells sorted from blood. The receptors stem from a young man in good health. CDR3s include the opening cysteine and the closing phenylalanine or tryptophan. The D gene is left open where the match is weak. Not every row has a clone size; where given, it reads once, few, many or a size class.

d_gene	v_gene	j_gene	abundance	CDR3nt	CDR3aa
NA	TRBV5-1	TRBJ1-4	NA	TGCGCCAGCAGCTTGGAGGGGGGCGCGTCCGAAAAACTGTTTTTT	CASSLEGGASEKLFF
NA	TRBV19	TRBJ1-5	NA	TGTGCCACCACTAACGATCAGGGAGAGGGTCAGCCCCAGCATTTT	CATTNDQGEGQPQHF
NA	TRBV29-1	TRBJ1-1	NA	TGCAGCGTTGAAGGACCCCGGCAACAGGGATATGGCACTGAAGCTTTCTTT	CSVEGPRQQGYGTEAFF
TRBD1	TRBV9	TRBJ2-7	NA	TGTGCCAGCAGCGAAACAGGGGCCCCCTACGAGCAGTACTTC	CASSETGAPYEQYF
TRBD2	TRBV4-3	TRBJ2-1	once	TGCGCCAGCAGCCCAGGTAGGGCCCAGATAGCGGGGTTGGCCCAGGATGAGCAGTTCTTC	CASSPGRAQIAGLAQDEQFF
NA	TRBV7-3	TRBJ2-2	NA	TGTGCCAGCAGCTTATCGGCAGGGGCTGTAACCGGGGAGCTGTTTTTT	CASSLSAGAVTGELFF
TRBD2	TRBV10-2	TRBJ2-7	NA	TGCGCCAGCAGTGAGCCGGGACTAGCTGGTTACGAGCAGTACTTC	CASSEPGLAGYEQYF
NA	TRBV4-2	TRBJ1-4	NA	TGTGCCAGCAGCCAAGATCGACTCTACAGGGCAACTAATGAAAAACTGTTTTTT	CASSQDRLYRATNEKLFF
TRBD2	TRBV2	TRBJ2-3	NA	TGTGCCAGCAGTGAAGGGCTAGCGGGGGGGCACCCAGATACGCAGTATTTT	CASSEGLAGGHPDTQYF
NA	TRBV6-6	TRBJ2-2	NA	TGTGCCAGCAGCCCACTTGGGAACACCGGGGAGCTGTTTTTT	CASSPLGNTGELFF
NA	TRBV29-1	TRBJ2-7	NA	TGCAGCGTTGTACCGGAAGGCCCCCCCTACGAGCAGTACTTC	CSVVPEGPPYEQYF
TRBD1	TRBV4-1	TRBJ1-1	NA	TGCGCCAGCAGCTATACAGGGGACACTGAAGCTTTCTTT	CASSYTGDTEAFF
TRBD1	TRBV2	TRBJ1-1	NA	TGTGCCAGCAGGGGGACAGGGGGTGAAGCTTTCTTT	CASRGTGGEAFF
NA	TRBV2	TRBJ2-2	NA	TGTGCCAGCCTTGGACTTGTGGACGGGGAGCTGTTTTTT	CASLGLVDGELFF
NA	TRBV5-4	TRBJ2-7	NA	TGTGCCAGCAGCTTGGGACCCGGGTTGGTATCCTACGAGCAGTACTTC	CASSLGPGLVSYEQYF
TRBD2	TRBV11-2	TRBJ2-3	NA	TGTGCCAGCAGCTTTTATGCTAGCGGGGCAGATACGCAGTATTTT	CASSFYASGADTQYF
NA	TRBV27	TRBJ2-2	NA	TGTGCCAGCACCCACGGGACCGCCGGGGAGCTGTTTTTT	CASTHGTAGELFF
TRBD2	TRBV5-4	TRBJ2-3	NA	TGTGCCAGCAGCCTGACTAGCGGCACAGATACGCAGTATTTT	CASSLTSGTDTQYF
NA	TRBV4-1	TRBJ1-1	NA	TGCGCCAGCAGCCAAGATCCAGGGTTACCCAACACTGAAGCTTTCTTT	CASSQDPGLPNTEAFF
NA	TRBV21-1	TRBJ1-4	NA	TGTGCCAGCAGCAAAGTGAAAGACAGGGAGAATGAAAAACTGTTTTTT	CASSKVKDRENEKLFF
NA	TRBV7-9	TRBJ1-5	NA	TGTGCCAGCAGCTTAGGGGGGGGCAATCAGCCCCAGCATTTT	CASSLGGGNQPQHF
TRBD2	TRBV9	TRBJ2-3	NA	TGTGCCAGCAGCCTCCCCGGGACTAGCGGGGGAGGGGCCACAGATACGCAGTATTTT	CASSLPGTSGGGATDTQYF
TRBD2	TRBV9	TRBJ2-5	once	TGTGCCAGCAGCGTAGAGGGGGACCCTGAGCGGGAGGCCCAGTACTTC	CASSVEGDPEREAQYF
NA	TRBV6-5	TRBJ1-4	NA	TGTGCCAGTAAATCGGGGGATGAAAAACTGTTTTTT	CASKSGDEKLFF
NA	TRBV27	TRBJ1-5	NA	TGTGCCACCGCGGAAAGGGATAGCAATCAGCCCCAGCATTTT	CATAERDSNQPQHF
NA	TRBV27	TRBJ2-7	NA	TGTGCCAGCAGTTCGGGCCCCGAGCAGTACTTC	CASSSGPEQYF
NA	TRBV30	TRBJ2-5	NA	TGTGCCTGGAGTTTAGAGACCCAGTACTTC	CAWSLETQYF
TRBD2	TRBV27	TRBJ2-1	NA	TGTGCCAGCAGTTTGGCTAGCGGGGGTCCCTACAATGAGCAGTTCTTC	CASSLASGGPYNEQFF
TRBD1	TRBV30	TRBJ1-1	NA	TGTGCCTGGAGCGATCTCACGACAGGGATGAACACTGAAGCTTTCTTT	CAWSDLTTGMNTEAFF
TRBD2	TRBV6-1	TRBJ2-7	NA	TGTGCCAGCAGTGGTCTAGCGGGAGGGCCTAACGAGCAGTACTTC	CASSGLAGGPNEQYF
NA	TRBV6-6	TRBJ2-1	NA	TGTGCCAGCAGTTACTCCATCGGGAATGAGCAGTTCTTC	CASSYSIGNEQFF
TRBD2	TRBV4-3	TRBJ2-5	NA	TGCGCCAGCAGCCAAGTAGCGGGAGAGGGAGAGACCCAGTACTTC	CASSQVAGEGETQYF
NA	TRBV5-1	TRBJ1-3	NA	TGCGCCAGCAGCTTGGACGGGAGTACCTCTGGAAACACCATATATTTT	CASSLDGSTSGNTIYF
NA	TRBV27	TRBJ1-1	NA	TGTGCCAGCAGCTTGGAATACCCTTCCACTGAAGCTTTCTTT	CASSLEYPSTEAFF
NA	TRBV7-2	TRBJ1-5	NA	TGTGCCAGCAGCTTAGATTTAGGACAGCCCCAGCATTTT	CASSLDLGQPQHF
TRBD2	TRBV6-5	TRBJ2-5	NA	TGTGCCAGCAGTTCTCCTTCGCGGGAGGGCGAGACCCAGTACTTC	CASSSPSREGETQYF
TRBD1	TRBV6-6	TRBJ2-7	NA	TGTGCCAGCAGCCACCGGGACAGCTCCTACGAGCAGTACTTC	CASSHRDSSYEQYF
NA	TRBV6-5	TRBJ2-3	once	TGTGCCAGCAGTTACTCGACCGGTCCGGATACGCAGTATTTT	CASSYSTGPDTQYF
NA	TRBV13	TRBJ2-5	once	TGTGCCAGCAGCCAGGGCCAGAGGGAGACCCAGTACTTC	CASSQGQRETQYF
TRBD1	TRBV27	TRBJ2-1	NA	TGTGCCAGCAGCGCGGGACAGGGTGGCAATGAGCAGTTCTTC	CASSAGQGGNEQFF